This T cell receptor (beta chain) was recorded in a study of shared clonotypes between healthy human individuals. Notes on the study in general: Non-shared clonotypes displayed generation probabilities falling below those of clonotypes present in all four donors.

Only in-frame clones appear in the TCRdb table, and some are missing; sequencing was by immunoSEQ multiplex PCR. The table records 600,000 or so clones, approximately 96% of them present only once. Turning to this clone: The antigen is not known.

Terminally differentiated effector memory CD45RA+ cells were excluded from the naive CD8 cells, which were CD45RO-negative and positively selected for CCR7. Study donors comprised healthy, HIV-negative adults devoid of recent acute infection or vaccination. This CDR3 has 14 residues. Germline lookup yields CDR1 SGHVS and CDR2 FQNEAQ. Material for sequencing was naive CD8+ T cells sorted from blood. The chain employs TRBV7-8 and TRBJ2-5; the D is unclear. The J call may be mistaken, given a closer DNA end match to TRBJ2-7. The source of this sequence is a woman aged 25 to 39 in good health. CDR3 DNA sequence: TGTGCCAGCAGCTTAGATCTCAACCCCTACGAGCAGTACTTC. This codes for CASSLDLNPYEQYF.